The 19 T cell receptor beta chains in this list originate from one sample, sequenced in a study of T cell responses to AZD1222 COVID-19 vaccine. Using immunoSEQ multiplex PCR, the repertoire was profiled, and TCRdb retains in-frame clones only, with some absent. This table holds 150,000 to 200,000 clones, 88% found once. Sequencing used peripheral blood, obtained 28 days after the second AZD1222 dose. The receptors stem from an adult who received the AZD1222 COVID-19 vaccine.

V gene TRBV2 combines with J gene TRBJ1-5; TRBD1 matches 7 bases. Germline V gene sequence: CDR1 SNHLY, CDR2 FYNNEI. This CDR3 has 13 residues. V trimming: 7 bases; J trimming: 7 bases; junction bases outside the gene matches: 7. The CDR3, as DNA: TGTGCCAGCAACTACGACAGGGCCCAGCCCCAGCATTTT. It codes for CASNYDRAQPQHF.

The rearrangement links TRBV12-3 or TRBV12-4 to TRBJ2-2, with 7 nucleotides matching TRBD2. The CDR3 loop spans 13 amino acids. J was trimmed by 6 bases and V by 11 bases; bases with no gene match: 9. The CDR3 loop reads CAVGGVVPGELFF. CDR3 DNA: TGTGCCGTGGGAGGGGTGGTACCCGGGGAGCTGTTTTTT.

This clone was detected only once. The chain has TRBV9 and TRBJ1-1; 9 positions match TRBD1. CDR3 length equals 14 residues. CDR1 is SGDLS and CDR2 is YYNGEE in the germline V gene. Losses at the gene ends were 3 bases for V and 0 bases for J; bases not matched to a gene: 0. The CDR3 DNA sequence: TGTGCCAGCAGCGGACAGGGGGTGAACACTGAAGCTTTCTTT. Its translation: CASSGQGVNTEAFF. Based on the CDR3 plus reference TRBV9 and TRBJ1-1, the full variable domain is DSGVTQTPKHLITATGQRVTLRCSPRSGDLSVYWYQQSLDQGLQFLIQYYNGEERAKGNILERFSAQQFPDLHSELNLSSLELGDSALYFCASSGQGVNTEAFFGQGTRLTVV.

The chain uses TRBV2 and TRBJ1-2; TRBD1 aligns across 9 bases. The CDR3 extends over 14 amino acids. J lost 2 bases, V lost 3 bases, and 1 base had no gene match. CDR1 SNHLY and CDR2 FYNNEI come from the germline V gene. DNA for the CDR3: TGTGCCAGCAGTGAGGGGACAGGGAACTATGGCTACACCTTC. This gives the protein CASSEGTGNYGYTF. Looking up the rest from reference TRBV2 and TRBJ1-2 gives the full variable domain: EPEVTQTPSHQVTQMGQEVILRCVPISNHLYFYWYRQILGQKVEFLVSFYNNEISEKSEIFDDQFSVERPDGSNFTLKIRSTKLEDSAMYFCASSEGTGNYGYTFGSGTRLTVV.

The chain recombines TRBV18 with TRBJ1-4, with 7 bases matching TRBD1. The ends lost 3 bases at V and 6 bases at J; junction bases unmatched: 10. This CDR3 contains 16 residues. CDR1 is KGHSH and CDR2 is LQKENI in the germline V gene. The CDR3 spells CASSPMTGKMDEKLFF. The CDR3 nucleotides are TGTGCCAGCTCACCGATGACAGGGAAGATGGATGAAAAACTGTTTTTT.

The chain carries TRBV6-5 and TRBJ1-1; D remains ambiguous. The CDR3 length is 13 residues. The ends were cut back, 5 bases at V and 6 bases at J, with 13 bases in the middle. In germline, CDR1 is MNHEY, CDR2 SVGAGI. The CDR3 spells CASSPGPLAEAFF. The CDR3 nucleotides read TGTGCCAGCAGTCCAGGACCCCTGGCTGAAGCTTTCTTT.

The rearrangement joins TRBV29-1 to TRBJ1-2; tentatively, D is TRBD1 (5 bases). Germline V gives CDR1 SQVTM, CDR2 ANQGSEA. Trimming shortened V by 6 bases and J by 4 bases, and 15 bases separated the two germline ends. The CDR3 loop spans 13 amino acids. The CDR3 DNA sequence: TGCAGCGTAACCCGGGACGGAATCTATGGCTACACCTTC. Encoded protein: CSVTRDGIYGYTF.

V usage is TRBV24-1 and J usage is TRBJ1-4; 10 nucleotides align to TRBD1. Germline V gene sequence: CDR1 KGHDR, CDR2 SFDVKD. J lost 7 bases, V lost 6 bases, and 7 bases had no gene match. This CDR3 spans 15 amino acids. In nucleotides, the CDR3 is TGTGCCACCAGTCCCGGGACAGGGGAGTCTGAAAAACTGTTTTTT. Encoded protein: CATSPGTGESEKLFF.

This rearrangement joins TRBV11-2 to TRBJ1-1; D not certain. With 4 bases removed from V and 0 bases from J, the gap between germline ends came to 6 bases. The CDR3 length is 13 residues. Germline CDR1 SGHAT, CDR2 FQNNGV. In DNA form, the CDR3 reads TGTGCCAGCAGCTCTCAGGTGAACACTGAAGCTTTCTTT. Amino acids: CASSSQVNTEAFF.

The V gene is TRBV5-1, the J gene TRBJ1-2; D is uncertain. V lost 0 bases and J 2 bases, leaving 11 bases between the germline ends. Germline assignment: CDR1 SGHRS and CDR2 YFSETQ. CDR3 length: 15 residues. CDR3 nucleotide sequence: TGCGCCAGCAGCTTGGGATGGGAAAACAACTATGGCTACACCTTC. Residues: CASSLGWENNYGYTF. The variable domain in full, completed from reference TRBV5-1 and TRBJ1-2, reads KAGVTQTPRYLIKTRGQQVTLSCSPISGHRSVSWYQQTPGQGLQFLFEYFSETQRNKGNFPGRFSGRQFSNSRSEMNVSTLELGDSALYLCASSLGWENNYGYTFGSGTRLTVV.

V gene TRBV29-1 combines with J gene TRBJ1-4, with D possibly being TRBD1 (5 bases). The germline V and J ends were trimmed by 6 bases and 11 bases, with 19 bases remaining between them. This CDR3 has 13 amino acids. Germline CDR1 is SQVTM and CDR2 is ANQGSEA. DNA for the CDR3: TGCAGCGTGCGGACTACCCGGGAGGGGAAACTGTTTTTT. It is translated as CSVRTTREGKLFF.

The chain couples TRBV10-2 to TRBJ1-1, with 10 bases fitting TRBD1. CDR3 length equals 13 residues. V lost 10 bases, J lost 1 base, and 3 bases stayed unmatched. The germline V gene has CDR1 WSHSY and CDR2 SAAADI. The CDR3 region has the DNA TGCGCCACCCGACAGGGGGCGAACACTGAAGCTTTCTTT. It is translated as CATRQGANTEAFF.

The DNA for the CDR3 is TGTGCCAGCAGTGAACGGGACTACGAGCAGTACTTC. Protein sequence: CASSERDYEQYF. The rearrangement links TRBV2 to TRBJ2-7; maybe TRBD2 (5 bases). The CDR3 loop spans 12 amino acids. V lost 2 bases and J lost 3, with 5 bases in between. The germline CDR1 and CDR2 sequences are SNHLY and FYNNEI.

The rearrangement links TRBV7-9 to TRBJ1-2; no reliable D call. Trimming removed 5 bases from V and 0 bases from J, with 19 bases in between. The germline gives CDR1 SEHNR, CDR2 FQNEAQ (reference sequence). This CDR3 has 17 amino acids. The CDR3 DNA sequence: TGTGCCAGCAGCCCCCAACCCCTGCAGTCAGCTAACTATGGCTACACCTTC. Encoded protein: CASSPQPLQSANYGYTF.

V and J are TRBV19 and TRBJ1-1, with D perhaps TRBD1 (6 bases). Trimming removed 5 bases from V and 8 bases from J, with 24 bases in between. Germline V gene sequence: CDR1 LNHDA, CDR2 SQIVND (reference sequence). This CDR3 is built from 16 residues. The CDR3 coding sequence is TGTGCCAGTAGTGTTTCCGCGCAACAGGGACTTGGCGAAGCTTTCTTT. Residues: CASSVSAQQGLGEAFF.

The V call is TRBV30, the J call TRBJ1-2, with a possible D match to TRBD1 (6 bases). Trimming stripped 3 bases from V and 7 bases from J, with 24 bases between. This CDR3 contains 16 residues. The V gene's germline CDR1 is GTSNPN and CDR2 SVGIG (reference sequence). The chain's CDR3 is CAWRAPGTGLGGGYTF. The CDR3 DNA reads as TGTGCCTGGAGAGCCCCTGGAACAGGGTTGGGTGGTGGCTACACCTTC.

The CDR3: CASSPRQGLTYGYTF. The CDR3, as DNA: TGTGCCAGCAGCCCCAGACAGGGCCTCACCTATGGCTACACCTTC. This rearrangement joins TRBV4-2 to TRBJ1-2; 7 bases map to TRBD1. Germline V CDR1 and CDR2: LGHNA, YNFKEQ. The trim removed 4 bases at V and 4 bases at J, leaving 9 bases unmatched. CDR3 length: 15 residues.

The chain joins TRBV2 to TRBJ2-5; TRBD2 aligns across 10 bases. The V and J ends lost 3 bases and 4 bases, in that order; junction bases with no gene match: 14. Germline V gives CDR1 SNHLY, CDR2 FYNNEI. The CDR3 has 18 residues. The CDR3 region has the DNA TGTGCCAGCAGTGAGTTGTGGTCTAGCGGGGGATCGGGAGAGACCCAGTACTTC. Translating gives CASSELWSSGGSGETQYF.

The chain employs TRBV7-3 and TRBJ1-6; no clear D. V lost 5 bases to trimming and J lost 7 bases, with 9 bases between them. Germline V gene data show CDR1 as SGHTA and CDR2 as FQGTGA. The CDR3 runs 13 residues. CDR3 loop: CASSPSTNSPLHF. Here the CDR3 DNA reads TGTGCCAGCAGCCCATCAACAAATTCACCCCTCCACTTT.